This T cell receptor beta chain was identified in a study of Graves' ophthalmopathy and Graves' hyperthyroidism. This CDR3 contains 15 residues. Between the trimmed V and J ends, which lost 1 base and 0 bases, there was a span of 9 bases. Germline CDR1 reads SEHNR; CDR2 reads FQNEAQ (reference sequence). Fresh peripheral blood (over 9.5 ml) yielded the PBMCs. For this clonotype: This could be a read error, since a much larger clone is one nucleotide away. The CDR3 ends on some other residue instead of the conserved phenylalanine or tryptophan, so this is likely a read error.

Amplified material comprised TCR beta CDR3 regions derived from RNA transcripts. In the first round, RT-PCR was carried out with HTBI primers, and a multiplex PCR formed the second round. TCRdb re-called the multiplex PCR reads with MiXCR, one entry per CDR3 protein. Here the sample spans about 740,000 distinct CDR3 sequences, 35% to 50% being singletons. This sequence originates from an adult man with Graves' ophthalmopathy. The chain is built from TRBV7-9 and TRBJ1-1; D might be TRBD1 (6 bases). Sample: peripheral blood. This CDR3 is CASSLVGDMNTEAFL. The CDR3 nucleotides are TGTGCCAGCAGCTTAGTCGGGGACATGAACACTGAAGCTTTCCTT.